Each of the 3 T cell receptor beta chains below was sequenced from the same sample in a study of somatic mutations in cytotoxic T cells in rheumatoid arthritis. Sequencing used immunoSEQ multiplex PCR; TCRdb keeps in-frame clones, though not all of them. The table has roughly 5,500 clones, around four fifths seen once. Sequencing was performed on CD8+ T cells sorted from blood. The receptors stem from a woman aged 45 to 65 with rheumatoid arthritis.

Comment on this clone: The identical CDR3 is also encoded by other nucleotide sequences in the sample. The CDR3 is CASSGQGVGYEQYF. CDR3 coding DNA: TGTGCCAGCAGCGGACAGGGCGTAGGCTACGAGCAGTACTTC. This chain connects TRBV9 to TRBJ2-7; 7 bases are shared with TRBD1. Looked up from germline, CDR1 is SGDLS and CDR2 is YYNGEE. Germline trimming cut 3 bases from V and 3 bases from J; bases unmatched to any gene: 6. The CDR3 has 14 residues.

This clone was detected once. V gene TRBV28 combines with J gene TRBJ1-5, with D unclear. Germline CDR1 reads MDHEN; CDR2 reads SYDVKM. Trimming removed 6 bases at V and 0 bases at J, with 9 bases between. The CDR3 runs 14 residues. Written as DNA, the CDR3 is TGTGCCAGCAGACCCGGGGATAGCAATCAGCCCCAGCATTTT. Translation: CASRPGDSNQPQHF.

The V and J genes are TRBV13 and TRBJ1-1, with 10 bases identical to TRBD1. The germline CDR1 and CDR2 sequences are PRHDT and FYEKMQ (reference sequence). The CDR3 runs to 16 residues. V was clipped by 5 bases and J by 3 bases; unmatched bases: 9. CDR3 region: CASSPLGQGGYTEAFF. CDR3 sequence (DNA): TGTGCCAGCAGCCCCCTCGGACAGGGGGGTTACACTGAAGCTTTCTTT.